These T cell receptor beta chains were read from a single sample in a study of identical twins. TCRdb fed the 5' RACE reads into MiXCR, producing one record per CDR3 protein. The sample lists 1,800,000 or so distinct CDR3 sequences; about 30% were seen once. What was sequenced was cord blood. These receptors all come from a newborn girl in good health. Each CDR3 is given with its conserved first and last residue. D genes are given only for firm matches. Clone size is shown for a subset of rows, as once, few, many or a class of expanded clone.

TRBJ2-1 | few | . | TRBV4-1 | CASSQGTQSSYNEQFF | TGCGCCAGCAGCCAAGGGACTCAGAGCTCCTACAATGAGCAGTTCTTC
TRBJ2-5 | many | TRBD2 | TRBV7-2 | CASSLTLAASEQYF | TGTGCCAGCAGCTTAACCCTAGCGGCAAGTGAACAGTACTTC
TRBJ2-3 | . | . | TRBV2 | CASKADQTDTQYF | TGTGCCAGCAAGGCAGATCAAACAGATACGCAGTATTTT
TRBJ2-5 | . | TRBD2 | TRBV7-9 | CASSLPSGGANNEQYF | TGTGCCAGCAGCCTACCTAGCGGGGGGGCCAACAATGAGCAGTACTTC
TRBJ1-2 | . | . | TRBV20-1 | CSAYDGGYTF | TGCAGTGCCTATGATGGCGGCTACACCTTC
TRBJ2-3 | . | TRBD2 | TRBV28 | CASSSPRLAGGQDTQYF | TGTGCCAGCAGTTCCCCCCGGCTAGCGGGAGGGCAAGATACGCAGTATTTT
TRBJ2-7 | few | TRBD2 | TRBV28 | CASSLTVGASGRIPYEQYF | TGTGCCAGCAGTTTAACTGTCGGGGCCAGCGGGAGAATCCCCTACGAGCAGTACTTC
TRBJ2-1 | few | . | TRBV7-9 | CASSLERPLGQFF | TGTGCCAGCAGCTTAGAGAGGCCGTTAGGGCAGTTCTTC
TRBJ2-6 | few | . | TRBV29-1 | CSVGDSPGANVLTF | TGCAGCGTGGGGGACTCTCCTGGGGCCAACGTCCTGACTTTC
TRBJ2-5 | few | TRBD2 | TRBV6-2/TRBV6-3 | CASSYPPGLAGGSLETQYF | TGTGCCAGCAGTTACCCCCCGGGACTAGCGGGAGGTAGTCTGGAGACCCAGTACTTC
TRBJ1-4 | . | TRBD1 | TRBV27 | CASSYRDRGLANEKLFF | TGTGCCAGCAGCTACCGGGACAGGGGTTTGGCTAATGAAAAACTGTTTTTT
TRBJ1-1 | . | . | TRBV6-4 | CASSEQVLTEAFF | TGTGCCAGCAGTGAGCAGGTTCTCACTGAAGCTTTCTTT
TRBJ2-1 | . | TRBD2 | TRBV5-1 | CASSSQTSDLQETQFF | TGCGCCAGCAGCTCCCAGACTAGCGACCTCCAAGAGACCCAGTTCTTC
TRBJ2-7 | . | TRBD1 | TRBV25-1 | CASSEGQGENYEQYF | TGTGCCAGCAGTGAAGGACAGGGGGAAAACTACGAGCAGTACTTC
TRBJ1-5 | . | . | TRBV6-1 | CASSERQSPSNQPQHF | TGTGCCAGCAGTGAACGACAGTCCCCTAGCAATCAGCCCCAGCATTTT
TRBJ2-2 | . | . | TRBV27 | CASSLYYTGELFF | TGTGCCAGCAGTTTATACTACACCGGGGAGCTGTTTTTT
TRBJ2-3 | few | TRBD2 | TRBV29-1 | CSVEPGTSGATPDTQYF | TGCAGCGTTGAACCGGGGACTAGCGGGGCTACCCCAGATACGCAGTATTTT
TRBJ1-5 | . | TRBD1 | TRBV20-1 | CSALPLQGTRGQPQHF | TGCAGTGCTTTACCTTTACAGGGGACCAGGGGTCAGCCCCAGCATTTT
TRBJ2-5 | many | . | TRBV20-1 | CSARGHQETQYF | TGCAGTGCTAGGGGACACCAAGAGACCCAGTACTTC
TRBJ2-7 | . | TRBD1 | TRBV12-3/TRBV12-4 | CASSSSDRGGTYEQYF | TGTGCCAGCAGTTCGTCCGACAGGGGGGGAACCTACGAGCAGTACTTC
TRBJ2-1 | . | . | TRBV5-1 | CASSSSGWGPFNEQFF | TGCGCCAGCAGCTCGTCCGGGTGGGGGCCGTTCAATGAGCAGTTCTTC
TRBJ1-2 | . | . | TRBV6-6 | CATLGRRYGYTF | TGTGCCACCCTGGGGAGGCGGTATGGCTACACCTTC